This T cell receptor (beta chain) comes out of a study of regulatory T cells in long-lasting Graves disease. Findings and caveats of the study: Tissue studied was limited to peripheral blood, excluding thyroid tissue.

This clonotype was seen at least ten times. What it binds is unknown. The time point here: newly diagnosed GD, antithyroid drugs for less than 3 months. From RNA extracted from PBMCs, the TCR library was made. Both iRepertoire HTBI primers and Arm-PCR of CDR3 regions were used to build the TCR beta libraries. From the multiplex PCR reads, TCRdb called clonotypes with MiXCR, one entry per CDR3 protein. The sample holds about 560,000 distinct CDR3 sequences; 15% to 20% are singletons and the top ten take 9.5% to 15%. A further study also used this sample, focusing on T cells in Graves' hyperthyroidism and ophthalmopathy. That paper adds: First-round RT-PCR targeting the TCR CDR3 was performed with the HTBI primer set.

The origin of this receptor is a man younger than 35 with Graves disease. The sample was peripheral blood mononuclear cells (PBMCs), taken at new diagnosis, from a patient treated with antithyroid drugs.

CDR3 sequence: CAWSVVLRGEQYF. The CDR3 nucleotides read TGTGCCTGGAGTGTAGTATTGCGGGGAGAGCAGTACTTC. The chain is built from TRBV30 and TRBJ2-7; tentative D call: TRBD2 (6 bases). The germline V and J ends were trimmed by 0 bases and 7 bases, with 13 bases remaining between them. Germline CDR1 reads GTSNPN; CDR2 reads SVGIG (reference sequence). The CDR3 is 13 amino acids.